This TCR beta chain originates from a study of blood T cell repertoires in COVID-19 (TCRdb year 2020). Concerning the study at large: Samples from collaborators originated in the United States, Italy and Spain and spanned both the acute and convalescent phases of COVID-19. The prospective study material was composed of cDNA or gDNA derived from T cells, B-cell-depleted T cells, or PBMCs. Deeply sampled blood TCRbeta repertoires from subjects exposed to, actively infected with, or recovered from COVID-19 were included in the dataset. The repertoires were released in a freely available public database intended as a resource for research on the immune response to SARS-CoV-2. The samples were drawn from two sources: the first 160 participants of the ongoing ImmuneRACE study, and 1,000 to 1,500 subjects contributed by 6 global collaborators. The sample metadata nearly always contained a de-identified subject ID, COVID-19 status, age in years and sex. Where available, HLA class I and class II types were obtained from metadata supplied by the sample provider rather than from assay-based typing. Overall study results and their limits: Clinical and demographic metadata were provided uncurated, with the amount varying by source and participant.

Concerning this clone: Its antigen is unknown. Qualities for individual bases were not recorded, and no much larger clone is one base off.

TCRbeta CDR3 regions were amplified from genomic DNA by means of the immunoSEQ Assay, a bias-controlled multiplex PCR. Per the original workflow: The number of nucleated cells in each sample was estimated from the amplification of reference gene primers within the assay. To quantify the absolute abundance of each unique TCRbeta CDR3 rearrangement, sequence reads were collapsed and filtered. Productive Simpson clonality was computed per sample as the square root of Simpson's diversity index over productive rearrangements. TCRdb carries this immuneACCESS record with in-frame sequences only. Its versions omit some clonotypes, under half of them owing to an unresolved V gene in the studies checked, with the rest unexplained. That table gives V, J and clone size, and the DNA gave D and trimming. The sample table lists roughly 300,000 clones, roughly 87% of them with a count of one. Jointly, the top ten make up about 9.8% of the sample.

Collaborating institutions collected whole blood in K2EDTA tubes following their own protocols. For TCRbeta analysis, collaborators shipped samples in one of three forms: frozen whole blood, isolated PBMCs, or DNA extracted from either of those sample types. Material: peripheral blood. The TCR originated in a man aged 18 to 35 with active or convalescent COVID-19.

At the DNA level, the sequence is TGTGCCAGCAGCCAAGATTTGATCAGGCCTAGGGGACTAGCGGGGTTCGCAGATACGCAGTATTTT. It translates to CASSQDLIRPRGLAGFADTQYF. The chain employs TRBV3-1 (or the pseudogene TRBV3-2) and TRBJ2-3; 13 junctional bases match TRBD2. V is pruned by 0 bases and J by 4 bases, leaving 19 bases of the junction without a gene match. Taken from cysteine to phenylalanine, the CDR3 has 22 residues. CDR3 DNA is the only sequence kept; it has 66 bases, read in frame from the first base. The germline V gene (reference sequence) sets CDR1 to LGHDT and CDR2 to YNNKEL.